These T cell receptor beta chains were read from a single sample in a study of regulatory T cells in long-lasting Graves disease. TCRdb reanalysed the multiplex PCR reads using MiXCR and keeps one entry per CDR3 protein. This table holds approximately 400,000 distinct CDR3 sequences, around 15% found once. Specimen: peripheral blood mononuclear cells (PBMCs), collected at new diagnosis, from a patient treated with antithyroid drugs. These receptors originate from a female donor with Graves disease. Both conserved end residues are part of each CDR3. The order of the fields is D gene, clone size, J gene, V gene, CDR3 protein, CDR3 DNA. D genes are given only for firm matches. Clone size is stated in some rows and not others, as once, few, many or a class when expanded.

TRBD1,many,TRBJ1-5,TRBV5-1,CASSSGTDDQPQHF,TGCGCCAGCAGCTCCGGGACAGATGATCAGCCCCAGCATTTT
NA,NA,TRBJ1-1,TRBV5-6,CASSRGTNTEAFF,TGTGCCAGCTCAAGGGGCACGAACACTGAAGCTTTCTTT
NA,many,TRBJ1-2,TRBV5-4,CASRADIGYGYTF,TGTGCCAGCAGGGCTGACATAGGCTATGGCTACACCTTC
NA,few,TRBJ1-1,TRBV2,CAIDSPRETFF,TGTGCCATAGACAGTCCAAGGGAAACTTTCTTT
NA,many,TRBJ2-3,TRBV3-1,CASSQVGDTQYF,TGTGCCAGCAGTCAGGTTGGGGATACGCAGTATTTT
TRBD2,many,TRBJ2-5,TRBV15,CATSSPGLAGYQETQYF,TGTGCCACCAGCTCCCCTGGACTAGCGGGGTACCAAGAGACCCAGTACTTC
NA,many,TRBJ2-7,TRBV7-2,CASSPRGTAQIYEQYF,TGTGCCAGCAGCCCCCGTGGAACAGCTCAAATCTACGAGCAGTACTTC
NA,many,TRBJ1-6,TRBV2,CASSIRVVDSPLHF,TGTGCCAGCAGTATCAGGGTGGTCGATTCACCCCTCCACTTT
TRBD2,many,TRBJ2-1,TRBV7-9,CASSLMDVWTSAQFF,TGTGCCAGCAGCTTAATGGATGTGTGGACTAGCGCCCAGTTCTTC
TRBD1,many,TRBJ2-1,TRBV3-1,CASTQRGQGHEQFF,TGTGCCAGCACCCAAAGGGGACAGGGCCATGAGCAGTTCTTC
NA,NA,TRBJ2-3,TRBV7-2,CASSLAWGREEADTRYF,TGTGCCAGCAGCTTAGCGTGGGGCAGGGAGGAGGCAGATACGCGGTATTTT
TRBD1,many,TRBJ1-1,TRBV20-1,CSVPSDRALEAFF,TGCAGTGTCCCTAGTGACAGGGCTCTGGAAGCTTTCTTT
NA,many,TRBJ1-1,TRBV7-8,CASSLRPATEALF,TGTGCCAGCAGCTTGAGGCCAGCCACTGAAGCTCTCTTT
NA,many,TRBJ1-6,TRBV27,CASSLQGPDSPLHF,TGTGCCAGCAGTTTACAGGGTCCGGATTCACCCCTCCACTTT
NA,many,TRBJ1-1,TRBV30,CAWSPRTQTAFF,TGTGCCTGGAGTCCCCGGACCCAGACAGCTTTCTTT
TRBD1,NA,TRBJ2-7,TRBV7-3,CASIYNRGLPYEQYF,TGTGCCAGCATCTACAACAGGGGGCTCCCTTACGAGCAGTACTTC
TRBD2,many,TRBJ2-2,TRBV4-1,CASSQDGGGGIDTGELFF,TGCGCCAGCAGCCAAGATGGGGGGGGAGGGATCGACACCGGGGAGCTGTTTTTT
NA,many,TRBJ2-6,TRBV28,CASSFRIDSGANVLTF,TGTGCCAGCAGTTTTAGGATCGATTCTGGGGCCAACGTCCTGACTTTC
NA,many,TRBJ1-5,TRBV5-1,CASSLDPGSNQPQHF,TGCGCCAGCAGCTTGGATCCGGGTAGCAATCAGCCCCAGCATTTT
NA,many,TRBJ2-3,TRBV20-1,CSASDRQLSTDTQYF,TGCAGTGCTTCAGACCGACAGTTAAGCACAGATACGCAGTATTTT
TRBD1,NA,TRBJ2-3,TRBV7-2,CASSWGTGVPDTQYF,TGTGCCAGCAGCTGGGGGACAGGGGTCCCAGATACGCAGTATTTT
NA,NA,TRBJ2-7,TRBV12-3/TRBV12-4,CASSLGGIYEQYF,TGTGCCAGCAGTTTAGGAGGAATCTACGAGCAGTACTTC
TRBD1,many,TRBJ2-5,TRBV12-3/TRBV12-4,CASSSTGTGPETQYF,TGTGCCAGCAGTTCCACCGGGACAGGGCCAGAGACCCAGTACTTC
NA,many,TRBJ1-3,TRBV7-9,CASSLTRQNSGNTIYF,TGTGCCAGCAGCTTAACCCGCCAGAACTCTGGAAACACCATATATTTT
NA,many,TRBJ2-1,TRBV18,CASSITASYNEQFF,TGTGCCAGCTCAATTACAGCCTCCTACAATGAGCAGTTCTTC
TRBD1,many,TRBJ1-1,TRBV12-3/TRBV12-4,CASRRQGDTEAFF,TGTGCCAGCAGGCGACAGGGGGACACTGAAGCTTTCTTT
NA,NA,TRBJ2-6,TRBV7-6,CASSLALGVANVLTF,TGTGCCAGCAGCTTAGCGCTCGGGGTGGCCAACGTCCTGACTTTC
NA,few,TRBJ1-4,TRBV4-1,CASSHPVKSEKLFF,TGCGCCAGCAGCCACCCGGTCAAGAGTGAAAAACTGTTTTTT
NA,many,TRBJ2-1,TRBV7-9,CASSLRTAEQFF,TGTGCCAGCAGCTTAAGGACCGCTGAGCAGTTCTTC
NA,many,TRBJ1-6,TRBV7-2,CASSFPNSPLHF,TGTGCCAGCAGCTTCCCCAATTCACCCCTCCACTTT
TRBD1,many,TRBJ1-6,TRBV20-1,CSARDQGQGSSPLHF,TGCAGTGCTAGAGATCAAGGACAGGGGTCATCACCCCTCCACTTT